This is a list of T cell receptor beta chains from one sample in a study of T cell responses to AZD1222 COVID-19 vaccine. The assay was immunoSEQ multiplex PCR, and TCRdb's table has in-frame clones only and misses some. Seen here are 140,000 to 150,000 clones, approximately 90% observed once, and the top ten hold roughly 3.7%. The sequencing here drew on peripheral blood, taken on day 0 of AZD1222 vaccination. The origin of the receptors is an adult in good health. Both conserved end residues are part of each CDR3. D genes are given only for firm matches. For some rows the clone size is stated as once, few or many, or as a class when expanded; others skip it.

CDR3 length,J gene,V gene,D gene,clone size,CDR3 DNA,CDR3 protein
16,TRBJ2-6,TRBV19,.,.,TGTGCCAGTAGTATCGGGGGGCGGGCTGGGGCCAACGTCCTGACTTTC,CASSIGGRAGANVLTF
14,TRBJ1-5,TRBV19,.,.,TGTGCCAGTAGTACATCAGGGTTTAATCAGCCCCAGCATTTT,CASSTSGFNQPQHF
14,TRBJ1-6,TRBV27,TRBD1,few,TGTGCCAGCTCATTGGGGACAGTGAATTCACCCCTCCACTTT,CASSLGTVNSPLHF
13,TRBJ1-1,TRBV14,.,.,TGTGCCAGCAGCCAAGAGCTGGATACTGAAGCTTTCTTT,CASSQELDTEAFF
13,TRBJ2-7,TRBV6-5,.,once,TGTGCCAGCAGTTCCCGGGTTTCCTACGAGCAGTACTTC,CASSSRVSYEQYF
14,TRBJ1-1,TRBV28,.,.,TGTGCCAGCAGCCCGGAGGGGCGCGGCACTGAAGCTTTCTTT,CASSPEGRGTEAFF
16,TRBJ2-2,TRBV19,TRBD2,.,TGTGCCAGTAGTAAGGCGGCGGGAGTTCAGGGCGGGGAGCTGTTTTTT,CASSKAAGVQGGELFF
14,TRBJ1-5,TRBV7-6,.,.,TGTGCCAGCAGCTTATATGGGTCCAATCAGCCCCAGCATTTT,CASSLYGSNQPQHF
13,TRBJ1-2,TRBV18,.,.,TGTGCCAGCTCACCAGGGCTTACTGGCGGCTACACCTTC,CASSPGLTGGYTF
13,TRBJ1-1,TRBV19,TRBD1,.,TGTGCCAGTAGTCAGACAGGGCAGACTGAAGCTTTCTTT,CASSQTGQTEAFF
11,TRBJ2-7,TRBV18,TRBD2,once,TGTGCCAGCTCCGCTAGCGGCGAGCAGTACTTC,CASSASGEQYF
16,TRBJ2-2,TRBV4-3,TRBD2,.,TGCGCCAGCAGCCAGACTAGCGGGGCGAACACCGGGGAGCTGTTTTTT,CASSQTSGANTGELFF
15,TRBJ1-1,TRBV7-2,.,once,TGTGCCAGCAGCTCAACCCGGGACAAGTACACTGAAGCTTTCTTT,CASSSTRDKYTEAFF
12,TRBJ1-1,TRBV10-3,.,.,TGTGCCATCAGTGAAAGGGGGACTGAAGCTTTCTTT,CAISERGTEAFF
15,TRBJ2-5,TRBV14,.,.,TGTGCCAGCAGCCAAAGGGGTGGAGGGATGGAGACCCAGTACTTC,CASSQRGGGMETQYF
18,TRBJ2-1,TRBV4-3,TRBD1,.,TGCGCCAGCAGCCAAGAAGGCAGAGGGGGACAGGGGGCATATGAGCAGTTCTTC,CASSQEGRGGQGAYEQFF
11,TRBJ1-1,TRBV6-5,.,.,TGTGCCAGCGTGAGTAAGACTGAAGCTTTCTTT,CASVSKTEAFF
14,TRBJ2-1,TRBV18,.,.,TGTGCCAGCTCGGACAGAAGAGAATACAATGAGCAGTTCTTC,CASSDRREYNEQFF
14,TRBJ2-1,TRBV13,.,.,TGTGCCAGCAGCTTAGGGCTAGCGTACAATGAGCAGTTCTTC,CASSLGLAYNEQFF
15,TRBJ1-5,TRBV28,.,.,TGTGCCAGCAGTTTCAGGTCAGGGAACCATCAGCCCCAGCATTTT,CASSFRSGNHQPQHF
15,TRBJ2-2,TRBV7-3,.,.,TGTGCCAGCAGCCGAATGGGAAGAAACACCGGGGAGCTGTTTTTT,CASSRMGRNTGELFF
11,TRBJ2-7,TRBV12-3/TRBV12-4,.,few,TGTGCCAGCAGTGACTCTTACGAGCAGTACTTC,CASSDSYEQYF
16,TRBJ2-4,TRBV7-8,TRBD1,.,TGTGCCAGCAGCCCCGACAGGGTTCTAGCCAAAAACATTCAGTACTTC,CASSPDRVLAKNIQYF
11,TRBJ2-7,TRBV6-6,.,.,TGTGCCAGCAGTTACGGGGCCGAAAGGGACTTC,CASSYGAERDF
13,TRBJ1-2,TRBV19,.,.,TGTGCCAGTAGTCCAAACACAGAGTATGGCTACACCTTC,CASSPNTEYGYTF
12,TRBJ1-2,TRBV7-9,.,.,TGTGCCAGCAGCTTAGAGATAAGAAAATTCACATTC,CASSLEIRKFTF
13,TRBJ2-3,TRBV11-2,TRBD2,once,TGTGCCAGCAGCTTACTTCTAGCGGGGGCCCAGTATTTT,CASSLLLAGAQYF
13,TRBJ2-7,TRBV5-1,TRBD1,.,TGCGCCAGCAGCTTGGAGGCAGGGGGCGAGCAGTACTTC,CASSLEAGGEQYF
13,TRBJ2-5,TRBV5-6,TRBD2,.,TGTGCCAGCAGCTATAGCGGGAGAGGGACCCAGTACTTC,CASSYSGRGTQYF
12,TRBJ1-1,TRBV7-9,.,few,TGTGCCAGCAGCTGGCCGAACACTGAAGCTTTCTTT,CASSWPNTEAFF
14,TRBJ2-1,TRBV3-1/TRBV3-2,.,.,TGTGCCAGCAGCCAAACAGGGTCGGGTAATGAGCAGTTCTTC,CASSQTGSGNEQFF
12,TRBJ1-2,TRBV20-1,.,.,TGCAGTGCTAGTACTTCCCTCTATGGCTACACCTTC,CSASTSLYGYTF
12,TRBJ1-6,TRBV12-3/TRBV12-4,.,.,TGTGCCAGCAGTTTACGTCCTTTGCCCCTCCACTTT,CASSLRPLPLHF
14,TRBJ2-1,TRBV5-1,TRBD2,.,TGCGCCAGCAGCTTGGGAGTGAGCGGGGCGGAGCAGTTCTTC,CASSLGVSGAEQFF
15,TRBJ2-3,TRBV14,TRBD2,.,TGTGCCAGCGCACTACTAGCGGGAGGGCCAGATACGCAGTATTTT,CASALLAGGPDTQYF
13,TRBJ2-5,TRBV19,.,.,TGTGCCAGTAGTATTTGGCGCCGGGAGACCCAGTACTTC,CASSIWRRETQYF
14,TRBJ1-6,TRBV9,.,.,TGTGCCAGCAGCCAGGGTCCTCAGGGGTCACCCCTCCACTTT,CASSQGPQGSPLHF
18,TRBJ2-5,TRBV10-1,.,.,.,CASSSSTSGREWQETQYF
14,TRBJ2-7,TRBV6-5,TRBD1,.,TGTGCCAGCAGTTTAAGGGACAGAGGCTACGAGCAGTACTTC,CASSLRDRGYEQYF
16,TRBJ1-3,TRBV16,TRBD1,.,TGTGCCAGCAGCCATGGCAGACAGGGTTACGGAAACACCATATATTTT,CASSHGRQGYGNTIYF
13,TRBJ1-4,TRBV27,TRBD1,.,TGTGCCAGCAGGCGACAGGGAAGGGAAAAACTGTTTTTT,CASRRQGREKLFF
12,TRBJ2-7,TRBV28,.,.,TGTGCCAGCGGACCCGTAGAATACGAGCAGTACTTC,CASGPVEYEQYF
14,TRBJ1-3,TRBV10-3,TRBD1,.,TGTGCCATCAGTGAGTCGGACAGGGTGGGCACCATATATTTT,CAISESDRVGTIYF
14,TRBJ1-5,TRBV6-5,.,.,TGTGCCACCTTAGGGAGGGCCAGCAATCAGCCCCAGCATTTT,CATLGRASNQPQHF
15,TRBJ1-3,TRBV7-9,.,.,TGTGCCAGCAGCCCAGGGGTGCACCCTGGAAACACCATATATTTT,CASSPGVHPGNTIYF